The rows below give T cell receptor beta chains drawn from one sample of a study of cytomegalovirus exposure and HLA in healthy donors. Assay used: immunoSEQ multiplex PCR; TCRdb lists only in-frame clones, some missing. Counted here are about 130,000 clones, 75% to 85% occurring once; the ten biggest clones make up approximately 3.1%. Input material: PBMCs. These receptors originate from a woman younger than 35 in good health and CMV-seropositive. CDR3s include the opening cysteine and the closing phenylalanine or tryptophan. The D gene is left open where the match is weak. Where a row states a size, it is once, few, many or the class of an expanded clone; other rows omit it.

v_call,j_call,d_call,clone_size,cdr3_aa,cdr3_nt
TRBV5-1,TRBJ1-1,TRBD1,NA,CASSRDRDRGRWNTEAFF,TGCGCCAGCAGCAGAGACCGGGACAGGGGGCGTTGGAACACTGAAGCTTTCTTT
TRBV6-5,TRBJ2-7,TRBD1,few,CASSPDRGQREQYF,TGTGCCAGCAGCCCCGACAGGGGGCAAAGGGAGCAGTACTTC
TRBV6-1,TRBJ2-7,NA,NA,CASSERGSTSYEQYF,TGTGCCAGCAGTGAAAGGGGCAGCACCTCCTACGAGCAGTACTTC
TRBV6-5,TRBJ1-1,TRBD1,NA,CASWRGPGTEAFF,TGTGCCAGCTGGAGGGGGCCCGGCACTGAAGCTTTCTTT
TRBV28,TRBJ2-4,TRBD1,NA,CASSWTGGENIQYF,TGTGCCAGCAGTTGGACAGGGGGAGAAAACATTCAGTACTTC
TRBV6-1,TRBJ2-4,TRBD2,NA,CASSESSGGTLSLAKNIQYF,TGTGCCAGCAGTGAATCAAGCGGGGGGACCCTTTCGTTAGCCAAAAACATTCAGTACTTC
TRBV2,TRBJ2-3,TRBD2,NA,CASSYPGLAGGLRGTDTQYF,TGTGCCAGCAGTTACCCCGGACTAGCGGGGGGCCTAAGGGGCACAGATACGCAGTATTTT
TRBV6-6,TRBJ1-5,NA,NA,CASRQGEPQHF,TGTGCCAGCAGGCAGGGTGAGCCCCAGCATTTT
TRBV5-4,TRBJ2-2,NA,NA,CASSFEENTGELFF,TGTGCCAGCAGCTTTGAGGAGAACACCGGGGAGCTGTTTTTT
TRBV10-3,TRBJ1-2,TRBD1,NA,CAISEPGQGNYGYTF,TGTGCCATCAGTGAGCCGGGACAGGGGAACTATGGCTACACCTTC
TRBV5-1,TRBJ1-4,NA,NA,CASSLVGPVGAEKLFF,TGCGCCAGCAGCTTGGTTGGCCCCGTAGGGGCTGAAAAACTGTTTTTT
TRBV29-1,TRBJ2-2,TRBD1,NA,CSVWDRLNTGELFF,TGCAGCGTTTGGGACAGATTAAACACCGGGGAGCTGTTTTTT
TRBV5-4,TRBJ1-6,NA,NA,CAIGREAESPLHF,TGTGCCATCGGACGGGAAGCTGAGTCACCCCTCCACTTT
TRBV5-1,TRBJ2-5,TRBD2,NA,CATQTQAGRGMAQYF,TGCGCCACCCAAACCCAAGCGGGACGTGGCATGGCCCAGTACTTC
TRBV11-2,TRBJ2-1,NA,NA,CASSLFRGDEQFF,TGTGCCAGCAGCTTGTTCAGGGGGGATGAGCAGTTCTTC
TRBV7-9,TRBJ2-3,TRBD1,once,CASSAGQGFDTQYF,TGTGCCAGCAGCGCCGGACAGGGATTTGATACGCAGTATTTT
TRBV7-6,TRBJ2-5,TRBD2,NA,CASSSGTSGDLEQYF,TGTGCCAGCAGCTCCGGGACTAGCGGGGACTTGGAGCAGTACTTC
TRBV30,TRBJ1-2,NA,NA,CAWSPRTPYGYTF,TGTGCCTGGAGCCCTCGGACACCCTATGGCTACACCTTC
TRBV7-9,TRBJ2-1,TRBD1,NA,CASSQRARDRVHNEQFF,TGTGCCAGCAGCCAACGGGCGCGGGACAGGGTGCACAATGAGCAGTTCTTC
TRBV15,TRBJ2-2,NA,NA,CATSRDRRALGAGELFF,TGTGCCACCAGCAGAGATAGGAGGGCATTGGGCGCCGGGGAGCTGTTTTTT
TRBV28,TRBJ1-2,NA,NA,CASSLAVGYTF,TGTGCCAGCAGTTTAGCGGTGGGCTACACCTTC
TRBV6-1,TRBJ2-3,NA,NA,CASSEMEVTLITDTQYF,TGTGCCAGCAGTGAAATGGAGGTCACACTTATCACAGATACGCAGTATTTT
TRBV11-3,TRBJ2-2,NA,NA,CASSAPAGATTGELFF,TGTGCCAGCAGCGCCCCCGCGGGGGCCACCACCGGGGAGCTGTTTTTT
TRBV5-4,TRBJ2-7,NA,NA,CASSLAVSYEQYF,TGTGCCAGCAGCTTGGCAGTCTCCTACGAGCAGTACTTC
TRBV7-2,TRBJ1-1,NA,NA,CASSSKTGDDNTEAFF,TGTGCCAGCAGCTCCAAAACAGGCGACGATAACACTGAAGCTTTCTTT
TRBV5-6,TRBJ2-3,NA,few,CASLGVATDTQYF,TGTGCCAGCCTAGGAGTGGCCACAGATACGCAGTATTTT
TRBV19,TRBJ2-3,TRBD2,NA,CASTLSGGGSTDTQYF,TGTGCCAGTACCCTATCCGGGGGGGGGAGCACAGATACGCAGTATTTT
TRBV27,TRBJ2-7,TRBD1,NA,CASRLGTDSYEQYF,TGTGCCAGCCGACTCGGGACAGACTCCTACGAGCAGTACTTC
TRBV2,TRBJ1-2,TRBD1,NA,CASSWDRVTYGYTF,TGTGCCAGCAGTTGGGACAGGGTTACCTATGGCTACACCTTC
TRBV4-2,TRBJ2-1,NA,NA,CASSQMAGSSYNEQFF,TGTGCCAGCAGCCAAATGGCGGGGAGCTCCTACAATGAGCAGTTCTTC
TRBV18,TRBJ1-4,TRBD1,NA,CASSTKQGVTTNEKLFF,TGTGCCAGCTCAACAAAACAGGGGGTGACAACTAATGAAAAACTGTTTTTT
TRBV10-1,TRBJ1-3,NA,once,CASSEWSGSGNTIYF,TGCGCCAGCAGTGAGTGGTCCGGTTCTGGAAACACCATATATTTT
TRBV7-9,TRBJ1-1,TRBD1,NA,CASSLATGGLTEAFF,TGTGCCAGCAGCTTAGCGACAGGGGGCCTCACTGAAGCTTTCTTT
TRBV6-5,TRBJ1-1,NA,NA,CASTEGNTEAFF,TGTGCCAGCACGGAGGGGAACACTGAAGCTTTCTTT
TRBV9,TRBJ2-7,TRBD1,few,CASSGTGGYEQYF,TGTGCCAGCAGCGGGACAGGGGGATACGAGCAGTACTTC
TRBV10-3,TRBJ2-3,NA,NA,CAISDRIGQVMPGADTQYF,TGTGCCATCAGTGATAGGATAGGACAGGTTATGCCGGGGGCAGATACGCAGTATTTT
TRBV7-6,TRBJ2-3,NA,NA,CASSLGGTFTDTQYF,TGTGCCAGCAGCTTAGGGGGGACTTTCACAGATACGCAGTATTTT
TRBV19,TRBJ2-5,TRBD1,NA,CASSTTGVGPETQYF,TGTGCCAGTAGTACCACAGGGGTGGGGCCAGAGACCCAGTACTTC
TRBV7-9,TRBJ2-3,TRBD1,once,CASSSPWEDRGYTDTQYF,TGTGCCAGCAGCTCACCCTGGGAGGACAGGGGTTACACAGATACGCAGTATTTT